This entry lists 31 T cell receptor beta chains sequenced from one sample in a study of regulatory T cells in long-lasting Graves disease (dated by TCRdb to about 2021). Library method: multiplex PCR. Sequencing instrument: Illumina HiSeq 4000. TCR beta libraries were built with iRepertoire HTBI primers and Arm-PCR amplification of CDR3 regions. In-frame beta chains were kept once TCRdb had trimmed the public reads at Q25 with fastp and called clones with MiXCR. Each record represents a unique CDR3 protein, reported with the most common genes and DNA among its rows. Counted in this sample were 400,000 to 500,000 distinct CDR3 sequences; 13% to 15% of them appeared once. The top ten hold 17% of the sample. Explained via the paper, the time point label denotes: newly diagnosed GD, antithyroid drugs for less than 3 months. RNA was extracted from PBMCs in TRIzol for both TCR sequencing and RNA sequencing.

The data were also submitted as part of a second study, on T cells in Graves' hyperthyroidism and ophthalmopathy.

This specimen consisted of peripheral blood mononuclear cells (PBMCs), obtained at new diagnosis, from a patient treated with antithyroid drugs. The receptors derive from a woman between 50 and 59 years old with Graves disease. Donor details come from another sample of the same person, matched by shared clones.

In its sample, this clonotype was seen a few times. This chain connects TRBV19 to TRBJ2-1, with D tentatively TRBD2 (5 bases). The CDR3 contains 12 residues. Germline V CDR1 and CDR2: LNHDA, SQIVND (reference sequence). V gave up 3 bases and J gave up 9 bases, with 9 bases separating them. This CDR3 is CASSIRGSEQFF. The CDR3, as DNA: TGTGCCAGTAGTATTCGGGGTTCTGAGCAGTTCTTC. Complete variable domain (other parts from reference TRBV19 and TRBJ2-1): DGGITQSPKYLFRKEGQNVTLSCEQNLNHDAMYWYRQDPGQGLRLIYYSQIVNDFQKGDIAEGYSVSREKKESFPLTVTSAQKNPTAFYLCASSIRGSEQFFGPGTRLTVL.

This clonotype was counted ten times or more. This chain links TRBV5-1 with TRBJ2-1; 10 positions agree with TRBD2. Per the germline V gene, CDR1 is SGHRS and CDR2 is YFSETQ. The junction had 8 bases not matched to a gene; V was cut back by 4 bases and J by 4 bases. The CDR3 runs 16 residues. The CDR3 nucleotides are TGCGCCAGCAGCCCCGGACTAGCGGAAATGTACAATGAGCAGTTCTTC. Translating gives CASSPGLAEMYNEQFF.

The chain links TRBV18 to TRBJ2-1; 11 nucleotides align to TRBD1. Per the germline V gene, CDR1 is KGHSH and CDR2 is LQKENI. The CDR3 contains 19 residues. J gave up 2 bases and V 3 bases, and 12 bases lay outside the gene matches. This CDR3 reads CASSPQPRTGGITYNEQFF. The CDR3 nucleotides read TGTGCCAGCTCACCCCAACCCCGGACAGGGGGCATCACCTACAATGAGCAGTTCTTC.

This clonotype was seen ten or more times. This chain links TRBV30 with TRBJ1-1; TRBD1 might be the D (5 bases). V was shortened by 4 bases and J by 4 bases, with 10 bases between the two germline ends. CDR3 length equals 12 residues. The germline V gene encodes CDR1 GTSNPN and CDR2 SVGIG (reference sequence). CDR3 amino acids: CAWNEGPTEAFF. In nucleotides, the CDR3 is TGTGCCTGGAATGAGGGACCCACTGAAGCTTTCTTT.

This clonotype appeared many times. The chain couples TRBV14 to TRBJ2-7, with 9 bases matching TRBD1. The CDR3 has 15 residues. J lost 3 bases, V lost 4 bases, and 7 bases had no gene match. The germline V gene encodes CDR1 SGHDN and CDR2 FVKESK. This CDR3 reads CASSRATGGSYEQYF. Here the CDR3 DNA reads TGTGCCAGCAGCCGAGCGACAGGGGGGAGCTACGAGCAGTACTTC.

Many counts were recorded for this clonotype. This sequence joins TRBV12-3 or TRBV12-4 and TRBJ2-1; D gene uncertain. The CDR3 is made up of 13 amino acids. V lost 6 bases and J lost 7, with 13 bases in between. CDR3 bases: TGTGCCAGCAGGCCGGCCGAGAATAATGAGCAGTTCTTC. Encoded protein: CASRPAENNEQFF.

This clonotype was recorded many times. The junction departs from the called germline gene at one end, perhaps through a read error. The chain has TRBV6-1 and TRBJ2-1; 12 nucleotides agree with TRBD1. Germline-derived CDR1 and CDR2 are MNHNS and SASEGT. The CDR3 sequence is 15 residues long. CDR3: CASSGGTGGYHEQFF. CDR3 coding DNA: TGTGCCAGCAGTGGAGGGACAGGGGGCTACCATGAGCAGTTCTTC.

The chain has TRBV30 and TRBJ2-7; D gene unclear. V gave up 4 bases and J gave up 3 bases, with 7 bases separating them. The CDR3 is made up of 11 amino acids. Germline V CDR1 and CDR2: GTSNPN, SVGIG (reference sequence). The CDR3 sequence is CAWTVGYEQYF. DNA of the CDR3: TGTGCCTGGACAGTGGGCTACGAGCAGTACTTC.

This clonotype was found a few times. The chain recombines TRBV28 with TRBJ2-7, with 10 bases identical to TRBD2. With 10 bases clipped from V and 6 bases from J, the junction kept 21 bases outside the gene matches. Germline V gene lookup returns CDR1 MDHEN and CDR2 SYDVKM. There are 17 residues in the CDR3. CDR3 sequence: CATKFRDLASGSFEQYF. CDR3 in DNA: TGTGCCACCAAGTTTCGGGACTTGGCTAGCGGGAGTTTCGAGCAGTACTTC.

This clonotype appeared many times. The chain is built from TRBV5-1 and TRBJ2-3; a weak D match, TRBD1 (5 bases). From germline, CDR1 is SGHRS and CDR2 YFSETQ. CDR3 size: 14 residues. V dropped 4 bases and J dropped 6 bases, with 15 bases sitting between them. The CDR3, as DNA: TGCGCCAGCAGCGAACAGGCTTTCACGGATACGCAGTATTTT. Translated: CASSEQAFTDTQYF.

This clonotype was counted ten times or more. The V call is TRBV29-1, the J call TRBJ2-7; TRBD1 matches at 8 bases. The CDR3 has 15 residues. V trimming: 1 base; J trimming: 0 bases; junction bases outside the gene matches: 5. The germline V gene encodes CDR1 SQVTM and CDR2 ANQGSEA. The CDR3 reads CSVEATGASSYEQYF. The CDR3, as DNA: TGCAGCGTTGAAGCGACAGGGGCAAGCTCCTACGAGCAGTACTTC.

V and J are TRBV6-1 and TRBJ2-2, with D unresolved. CDR3 length equals 11 residues. Germline assignment: CDR1 MNHNS and CDR2 SASEGT. Trimming stripped 7 bases from V and 7 bases from J, with 7 bases between. CDR3 loop: CASTTGGELFF. The CDR3, as DNA: TGTGCCAGCACTACGGGCGGGGAGCTGTTTTTT.

This clonotype was counted ten times or more. The chain combines TRBV11-2 with TRBJ2-7; unclear D gene. The CDR3 totals 15 residues. CDR1 and CDR2 (germline): SGHAT, FQNNGV. The germline V and J ends were trimmed by 6 bases and 4 bases, with 19 bases remaining between them. CDR3 residues: CASSHMGPRLYEQYF. The CDR3 DNA sequence: TGTGCCAGCAGTCACATGGGTCCGCGATTGTACGAGCAGTACTTC.

Many counts were recorded for this clonotype. The J gene is TRBJ2-3, the V gene TRBV7-8; D is possibly TRBD1 or TRBD2 (5 bases each). Germline V CDR1 and CDR2: SGHVS, FQNEAQ. The CDR3 is 15 residues long. Trimming pared 1 base from V and 4 bases from J, leaving 12 bases between. In DNA form, the CDR3 reads TGTGCCAGCAGCTTAGTTTCGAGGGGCTCAGATACGCAGTATTTT. It is translated as CASSLVSRGSDTQYF. Variable domain in full (rest from reference TRBV7-8 and TRBJ2-3): GAGVSQSPRYKVAKRGQDVALRCDPISGHVSLFWYQQALGQGPEFLTYFQNEAQLDKSGLPSDRFFAERPEGSVSTLKIQRTQQEDSAVYLCASSLVSRGSDTQYFGPGTRLTVL.

The genes are TRBV6-4 and TRBJ2-3; no reliable D call. V was clipped by 5 bases and J by 3 bases, with 9 bases between them. CDR1 and CDR2 from the germline V gene are MRHNA and SNTAGT. The CDR3 is 13 amino acids. The CDR3 DNA follows: TGTGCCAGCAGTTTGGACGTTACAGATACGCAGTATTTT. Translating gives CASSLDVTDTQYF.

This clonotype was recorded many times. This chain uses TRBV28 with TRBJ1-5, with no clear D. Germline values: CDR1 MDHEN, CDR2 SYDVKM. This CDR3 region has 11 residues. The V end lost 4 bases, the J end lost 6 bases, and 4 bases lay between the germline ends. CDR3: CASSSFQPQHF. The CDR3 nucleotides are TGTGCCAGCAGTTCGTTTCAGCCCCAGCATTTT.

This clonotype was picked up many times. V and J are TRBV27 and TRBJ1-5; tentatively, D is TRBD1 (6 bases). V was pared by 6 bases and J by 6 bases, with 9 bases between. Germline values: CDR1 MNHEY, CDR2 SMNVEV (reference sequence). CDR3 size: 12 residues. CDR3 region: CASSSGVQPQHF. The CDR3, as DNA: TGTGCCAGCAGCTCAGGGGTTCAGCCCCAGCATTTT.

The table lists this clonotype with many counts. The chain combines TRBV7-3 with TRBJ2-3; 15 nucleotides agree with TRBD2. The V gene end was trimmed by 1 base and the J gene end by 1 base; junction bases not matched to a gene: 9. The CDR3 is 20 amino acids. In germline, CDR1 is SGHTA, CDR2 FQGTGA. The CDR3 spells CASSLSGLAGGPGGTDTQYF. The CDR3 bases are TGTGCCAGCAGCTTAAGCGGACTAGCGGGAGGGCCGGGAGGCACAGATACGCAGTATTTT.

This clonotype came up many times. The chain recombines TRBV5-1 with TRBJ2-1, with a possible D match to TRBD1 (5 bases). Trimming pared 0 bases from V and 7 bases from J, leaving 17 bases between. CDR1 is SGHRS, CDR2 YFSETQ, per germline. The CDR3 consists of 16 residues. CDR3 nucleotides: TGCGCCAGCAGCTTGGTACCAGTGGGGCTCCAGAATGAGCAGTTCTTC. Its protein is CASSLVPVGLQNEQFF.

This clonotype was counted only a few times. The chain combines TRBV2 with TRBJ2-3; D gene unclear. The CDR3 is 16 amino acids. The germline CDR1 and CDR2 sequences are SNHLY and FYNNEI. The V gene lost 2 bases and the J gene lost 1 base, with 13 bases spanning the gap. The CDR3 loop reads CASSENSLGGTDTQYF. CDR3 DNA sequence: TGTGCCAGCAGTGAAAACAGCCTTGGAGGCACAGATACGCAGTATTTT.

In the case of this clonotype: No conserved phenylalanine or tryptophan ends this CDR3, so it is likely a read error. No DNA is shown, since the ends of the CDR3 on it are uncertain; the CDR3 is the one TCRdb lists. The chain uses TRBV5-1 and TRBJ2-5; TRBD2 was called by the table and not checked on the DNA. Germline assignment: CDR1 SGHRS and CDR2 YFSETQ. The CDR3 numbers 8 amino acids, ends counted. The chain's CDR3 is CASSSIAG.

The chain carries TRBV28 and TRBJ2-6; unclear D gene. This CDR3 is 17 amino acids long. Per the germline V gene, CDR1 is MDHEN and CDR2 is SYDVKM. Deletions cut 1 base from V and 0 bases from J, with 10 bases between. DNA of the CDR3: TGTGCCAGCAGTTTATTTGTCAGCTCCTCTGGGGCCAACGTCCTGACTTTC. As protein: CASSLFVSSSGANVLTF.

The V call is TRBV25-1, the J call TRBJ2-1; D uncertain. The CDR3 contains 11 residues. Germline V gives CDR1 MGHDK, CDR2 SYGVNS. Deletions cut 8 bases from V and 7 bases from J, with 9 bases between. The chain's CDR3 is CASAAFNEQFF. For the CDR3, the DNA is TGTGCCAGCGCAGCCTTTAATGAGCAGTTCTTC. Based on the CDR3 plus reference TRBV25-1 and TRBJ2-1, the full variable domain is EADIYQTPRYLVIGTGKKITLECSQTMGHDKMYWYQQDPGMELHLIHYSYGVNSTEKGDLSSESTVSRIRTEHFPLTLESARPSHTSQYLCASAAFNEQFFGPGTRLTVL.

This clonotype was seen ten or more times. The chain links TRBV6-9 to TRBJ2-3; the D gene is possibly TRBD1 (5 bases). This CDR3 comprises 16 residues. The V end lost 3 bases, the J end lost 0 bases, and 13 bases lay between the germline ends. Per germline, CDR1 MNHGY and CDR2 SVAAGI. The CDR3 here is CASSYSNGASTDTQYF. The CDR3 DNA is TGTGCCAGCAGTTACTCGAATGGGGCAAGCACAGATACGCAGTATTTT.

This clonotype occurred a few times. The V and J genes are TRBV19 and TRBJ1-5; TRBD1 is a possible D gene (6 bases). The length of the CDR3 is 14 residues. Per the germline V gene, CDR1 is LNHDA and CDR2 is SQIVND (reference sequence). Trimming removed 4 bases from V and 3 bases from J, with 10 bases in between. This CDR3 is CASSRGADNQPQHF. CDR3 coding DNA: TGTGCCAGTAGTAGGGGGGCGGACAATCAGCCCCAGCATTTT.

The chain recombines TRBV11-2 with TRBJ2-2; 10 bases match TRBD2. CDR3 length: 18 amino acids. V was clipped by 3 bases and J by 3 bases; unmatched bases: 10. The germline gives CDR1 SGHAT, CDR2 FQNNGV. CDR3 protein: CASSFSLAGSPDTGELFF. Here the CDR3 DNA reads TGTGCCAGCAGCTTTTCACTAGCGGGATCACCGGACACCGGGGAGCTGTTTTTT.

This clonotype has ten or more counts. V usage is TRBV30 and J usage is TRBJ1-3; 7 bases line up with TRBD1. V shed 4 bases and J 0 bases; nucleotides not matched to a gene: 6. CDR1 and CDR2 (germline): GTSNPN, SVGIG (reference sequence). The CDR3 length is 15 residues. CDR3 coding DNA: TGTGCCTGGACCAAAGGGACAGTCTCTGGAAACACCATATATTTT. Amino acids: CAWTKGTVSGNTIYF.

The genes are TRBV5-1 and TRBJ2-7, with a weak D call TRBD2 (5 bases). The V end lost 4 bases, the J end lost 1 base, and 12 bases lay between the germline ends. This CDR3 region has 14 residues. Germline loops: CDR1 SGHRS, CDR2 YFSETQ. The CDR3: CASSQELVSYEQYF. The CDR3 DNA reads as TGCGCCAGCAGCCAAGAACTAGTTTCCTACGAGCAGTACTTC.

The V call is TRBV10-1, the J call TRBJ2-7; tentative D call: TRBD1 (6 bases). This CDR3 has 14 amino acids. Trimming took 2 bases from V and 0 from J, leaving 8 bases between them. Germline loops: CDR1 WNHNN, CDR2 SYGVQD (reference sequence). CDR3 in DNA: TGCGCCAGCAGTGAGGACAGGAGCTCCTACGAGCAGTACTTC. It yields the protein CASSEDRSSYEQYF.

This clonotype showed up many times. This CDR3 reads CASSFGLADTQYF. CDR3 nucleotide sequence: TGCGCCAGCAGCTTTGGTTTAGCAGATACGCAGTATTTT. The gene calls are TRBV5-1 and TRBJ2-3; D remains ambiguous. CDR3 length: 13 amino acids. V was clipped by 2 bases and J by 4 bases, with 8 bases between them. The germline CDR1 and CDR2 sequences are SGHRS and YFSETQ.

This clonotype showed up many times. The chain joins TRBV28 to TRBJ2-7; D gene unclear. Between the trimmed V and J ends, which lost 1 base and 2 bases, there was a span of 9 bases. The length of the CDR3 is 14 residues. Germline V gene lookup returns CDR1 MDHEN and CDR2 SYDVKM. The DNA of the CDR3 is TGTGCCAGCAGTTTATTCGGTCAGCCCTACGAGCAGTACTTC. Protein product: CASSLFGQPYEQYF.